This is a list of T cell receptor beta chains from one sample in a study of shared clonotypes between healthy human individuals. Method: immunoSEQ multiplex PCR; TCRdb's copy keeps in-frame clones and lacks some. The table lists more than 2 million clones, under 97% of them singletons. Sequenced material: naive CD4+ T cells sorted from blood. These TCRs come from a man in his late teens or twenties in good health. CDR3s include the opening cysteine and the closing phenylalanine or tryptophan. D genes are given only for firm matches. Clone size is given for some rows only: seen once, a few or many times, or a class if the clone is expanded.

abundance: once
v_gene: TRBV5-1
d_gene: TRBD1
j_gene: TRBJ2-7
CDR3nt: TGCGCCAGCAGCGTAAACCCCGGGACAGGGGGGTCGTCCGAGCAGTACTTC
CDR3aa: CASSVNPGTGGSSEQYF

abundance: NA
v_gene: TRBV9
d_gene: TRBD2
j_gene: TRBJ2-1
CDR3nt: TGTGCCAGCAGCGAGCCTTTGGGTCTAGCGGGACCGAGCTCCTACAATGAGCAGTTCTTC
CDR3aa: CASSEPLGLAGPSSYNEQFF

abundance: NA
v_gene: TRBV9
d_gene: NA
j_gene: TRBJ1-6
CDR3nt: TGTGCCAGCAGCGTAGGGTCAGGGACCTCTAATTCACCCCTCCACTTT
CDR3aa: CASSVGSGTSNSPLHF

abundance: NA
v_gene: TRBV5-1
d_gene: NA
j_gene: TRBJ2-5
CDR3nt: TGCGCCAGCAGCTTCGGGATCGGGTATCGAGAGACCCAGTACTTC
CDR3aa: CASSFGIGYRETQYF

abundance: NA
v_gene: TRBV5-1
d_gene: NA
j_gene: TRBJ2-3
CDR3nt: TGCGCCAGCAGCCTCTCCTTCACAGATACGCAGTATTTT
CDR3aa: CASSLSFTDTQYF

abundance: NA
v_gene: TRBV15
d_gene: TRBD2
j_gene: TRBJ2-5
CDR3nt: TGTGCCACCAGCGGTCTTACTAGCGGCCAAGAGACCCAGTACTTC
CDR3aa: CATSGLTSGQETQYF

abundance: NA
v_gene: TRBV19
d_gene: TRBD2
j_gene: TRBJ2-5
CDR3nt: TGTGCCAGTAGTATGGGACTAGCTCAAGAGACCCAGTACTTC
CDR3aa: CASSMGLAQETQYF

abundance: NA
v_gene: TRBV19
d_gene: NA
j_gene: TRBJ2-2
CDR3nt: TGTGCCAGTAGCGACAGTAACACCGGGGAGCTGTTTTTT
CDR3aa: CASSDSNTGELFF

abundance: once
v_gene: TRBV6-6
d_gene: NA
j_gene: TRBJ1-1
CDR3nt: TGTGCCAGCAGCTTAGACTATAAGGCTTTCTTT
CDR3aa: CASSLDYKAFF

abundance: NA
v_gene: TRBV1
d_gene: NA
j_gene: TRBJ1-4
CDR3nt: TGCACCAGCAGCCCGACGAGACTCACACTCCCAACTAATGAAAAACTGTTTTTT
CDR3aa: CTSSPTRLTLPTNEKLFF

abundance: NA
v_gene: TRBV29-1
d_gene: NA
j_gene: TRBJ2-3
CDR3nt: TGCAGCGTCAGCCGGGAGACAAGCACAGATACGCAGTATTTT
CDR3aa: CSVSRETSTDTQYF

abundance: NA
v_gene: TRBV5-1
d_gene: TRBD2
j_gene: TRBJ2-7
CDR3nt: TGCGCCAGCAGCTTGGAGACTAGCGGGTCCTACGAGCAGTACTTC
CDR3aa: CASSLETSGSYEQYF

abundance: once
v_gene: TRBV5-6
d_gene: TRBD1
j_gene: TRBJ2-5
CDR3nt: TGTGCCAGCGGTCCTAATACAGGGGTAGAGACCCAGTACTTC
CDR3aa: CASGPNTGVETQYF

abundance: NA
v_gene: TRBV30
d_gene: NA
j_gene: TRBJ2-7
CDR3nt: TGTGCCTGGACCCCAGGGGCCTACGAGCAGTACTTC
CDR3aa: CAWTPGAYEQYF

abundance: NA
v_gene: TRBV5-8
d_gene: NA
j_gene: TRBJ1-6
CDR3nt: TGTGCCAGCAGCTTTTGGCGCAGGAATAATTCACCCCTCCACTTT
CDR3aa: CASSFWRRNNSPLHF

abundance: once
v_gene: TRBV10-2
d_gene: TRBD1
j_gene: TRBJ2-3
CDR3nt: TGCGCCAGCAGTTTTACCGGGACAGCGACAGATACGCAGTATTTT
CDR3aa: CASSFTGTATDTQYF

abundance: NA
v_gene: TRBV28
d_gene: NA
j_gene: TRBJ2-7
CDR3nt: TGTGCCAGCAGTCTCCGACAATGGACTTTTAGCGAGCAGTACTTC
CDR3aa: CASSLRQWTFSEQYF

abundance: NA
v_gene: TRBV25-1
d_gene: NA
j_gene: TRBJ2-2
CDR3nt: TGTGCCAGCAGTGAATGGGGGGCAGGCGGGGAGCTGTTTTTT
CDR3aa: CASSEWGAGGELFF

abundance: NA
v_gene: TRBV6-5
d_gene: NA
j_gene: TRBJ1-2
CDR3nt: TGTGCCAGCAGTTACCCCCAGGGCTATGGCTACACCTTC
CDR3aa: CASSYPQGYGYTF

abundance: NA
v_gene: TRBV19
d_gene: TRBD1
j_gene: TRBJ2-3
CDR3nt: TGTGCCAGTAGTGATCGGGACAGGGAATCCACAGATACGCAGTATTTT
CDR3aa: CASSDRDRESTDTQYF

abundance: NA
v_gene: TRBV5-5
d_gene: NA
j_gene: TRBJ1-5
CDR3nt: TGTGCCAGCAGCCTTGAGGAGTCGGATTTTAATCAGCCCCAGCATTTT
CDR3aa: CASSLEESDFNQPQHF

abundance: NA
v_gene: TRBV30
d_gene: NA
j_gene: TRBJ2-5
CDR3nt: TGTGCCTGGAGTGGCGCCGGGGAGACCCAGTACTTC
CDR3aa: CAWSGAGETQYF

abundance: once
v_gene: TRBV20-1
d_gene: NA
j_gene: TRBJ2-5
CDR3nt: TGCAGTGCTAGAGGTCCAGAGACCCAGTACTTC
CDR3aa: CSARGPETQYF

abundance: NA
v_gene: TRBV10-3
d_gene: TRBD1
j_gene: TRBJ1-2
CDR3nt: TGTGCCATCAGTGAGTTCGACAGGGCTGACTATGGCTACACCTTC
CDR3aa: CAISEFDRADYGYTF

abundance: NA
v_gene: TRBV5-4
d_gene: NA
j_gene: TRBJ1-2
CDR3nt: TGTGCCAGCAGCTCCCTGACAGCTCCTAACTATGGCTACACCTTC
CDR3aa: CASSSLTAPNYGYTF

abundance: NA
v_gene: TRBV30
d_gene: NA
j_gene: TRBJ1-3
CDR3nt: TGTGCCTGGAGTCTCTCCAGAAAAGCTGGAAACACCATATATTTT
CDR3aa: CAWSLSRKAGNTIYF

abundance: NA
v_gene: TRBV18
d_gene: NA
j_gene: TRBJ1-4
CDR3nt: TGTGCCAGCTCTCCCCGGGGGGCGCGTGAAAAACTGTTTTTT
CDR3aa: CASSPRGAREKLFF

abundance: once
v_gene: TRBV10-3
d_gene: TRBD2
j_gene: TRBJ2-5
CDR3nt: TGTGCCATCAGTGAACGGCTAGCGGGAGTTCTCCGGGAGACCCAGTACTTC
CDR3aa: CAISERLAGVLRETQYF

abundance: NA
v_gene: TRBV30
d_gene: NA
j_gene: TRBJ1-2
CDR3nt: TGTGCCTGGAGTGGGACAGCCCTTAACTATGGCTACACCTTC
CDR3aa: CAWSGTALNYGYTF

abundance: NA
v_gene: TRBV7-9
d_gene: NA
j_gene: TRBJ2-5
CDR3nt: TGTGCCAGCAGCTTAGAGCTTAGGGCCCAAGAGACCCAGTACTTC
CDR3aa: CASSLELRAQETQYF

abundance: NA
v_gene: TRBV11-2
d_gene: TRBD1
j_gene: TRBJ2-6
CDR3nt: TGTGCCAGCAGCTTAGTTCCGGGCAGGGGGCTCTCTGGGGCCAACGTCCTGACTTTC
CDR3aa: CASSLVPGRGLSGANVLTF

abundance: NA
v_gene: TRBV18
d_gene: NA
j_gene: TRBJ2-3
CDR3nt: TGTGCCAGCTCACCAATTGCGGGGGCTCCAGATACGCAGTATTTT
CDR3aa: CASSPIAGAPDTQYF

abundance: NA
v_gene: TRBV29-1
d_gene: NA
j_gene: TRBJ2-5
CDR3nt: TGCAGCGTGGATGGACAGTTTCAAGAGACCCAGTACTTC
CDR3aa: CSVDGQFQETQYF

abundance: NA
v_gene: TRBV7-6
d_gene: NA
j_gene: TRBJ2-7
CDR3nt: TGTGCCAGCAGCGACACCTACGAGCAGTACTTC
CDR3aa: CASSDTYEQYF

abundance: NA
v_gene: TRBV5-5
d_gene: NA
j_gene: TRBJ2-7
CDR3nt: TGTGCCAGCAGCTTCGCCCTACTTGGGAGCTACGAGCAGTACTTC
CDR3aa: CASSFALLGSYEQYF

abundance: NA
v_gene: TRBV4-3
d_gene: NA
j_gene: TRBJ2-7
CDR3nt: TGCGCCAGCAGCCAAAACAACGGACCCTACGAGCAGTACTTC
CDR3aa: CASSQNNGPYEQYF

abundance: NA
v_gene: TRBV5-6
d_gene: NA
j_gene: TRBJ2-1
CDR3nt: TGTGCCAGCAGCTTGGTTTATAGGGATGAGCAGTTCTTC
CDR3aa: CASSLVYRDEQFF

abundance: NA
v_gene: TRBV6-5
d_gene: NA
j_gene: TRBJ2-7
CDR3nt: TGTGCCAGCAGGCCCGGGGGACTGAGCTACGAGCAGTACTTC
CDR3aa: CASRPGGLSYEQYF

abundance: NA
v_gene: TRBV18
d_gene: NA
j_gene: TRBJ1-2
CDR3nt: TGTGCCAGCTCACCGCCCGGACAGCGACCCGTGGGGGGCTACACCTTC
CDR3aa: CASSPPGQRPVGGYTF

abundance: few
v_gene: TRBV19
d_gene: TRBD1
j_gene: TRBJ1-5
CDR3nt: TGTGCCAGTTGGGACAGGCTCAATCAGCCCCAGCATTTT
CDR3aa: CASWDRLNQPQHF

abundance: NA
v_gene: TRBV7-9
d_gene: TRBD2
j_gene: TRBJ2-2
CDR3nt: TGTGCCAGCAGCTTAGCTAGCGGGAGAGGCACCGGGGAGCTGTTTTTT
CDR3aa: CASSLASGRGTGELFF

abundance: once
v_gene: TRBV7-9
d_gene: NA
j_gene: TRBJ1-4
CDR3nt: TGTGCCAGCAGTATCGGGTCGACCTCAACTAATGAAAAACTGTTTTTT
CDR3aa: CASSIGSTSTNEKLFF

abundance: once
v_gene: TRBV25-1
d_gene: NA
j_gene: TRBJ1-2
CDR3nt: TGTGCCAGCAGTGAATTTGTTCGGGGGAAGGACTATGGCTACACCTTC
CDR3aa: CASSEFVRGKDYGYTF